The source of this T cell receptor beta chain is a study of relationships among human T cell subsets. Anti-CD25 beads selected CD4+CD25+ regulatory T cells from positively selected CD4+ cells. Magnetic beads coated with subset-specific antibodies isolated the T cell subsets. Worth noting for this clonotype: Relative to the germline gene, one junction end is altered; a read error may explain this.

TCR alpha and beta CDR3s were amplified from mRNA by semiquantitative ARM-PCR. Tagged nested gene-specific primers were used first, then communal superprimers amplified exponentially. TCRdb re-called the multiplex PCR reads through MiXCR, storing one row per CDR3 protein. The table records some 14,000 distinct CDR3 sequences, over 45% of them present only once. The sequenced sample consisted of Tregs sorted from blood. This sequence originates from a man in his forties in good health.

CDR3 loop: CASSRIFLGLASYEQHF. The CDR3, as DNA: TGTGCCAGCAGCCGGATTTTTCTCGGACTAGCCTCTTACGAGCAGCACTTC. The chain is built from TRBV7-4 and TRBJ2-7; TRBD2 aligns across 8 bases. Germline V gene lookup returns CDR1 SGHVT and CDR2 SQSDAQ. This CDR3 spans 17 amino acids.